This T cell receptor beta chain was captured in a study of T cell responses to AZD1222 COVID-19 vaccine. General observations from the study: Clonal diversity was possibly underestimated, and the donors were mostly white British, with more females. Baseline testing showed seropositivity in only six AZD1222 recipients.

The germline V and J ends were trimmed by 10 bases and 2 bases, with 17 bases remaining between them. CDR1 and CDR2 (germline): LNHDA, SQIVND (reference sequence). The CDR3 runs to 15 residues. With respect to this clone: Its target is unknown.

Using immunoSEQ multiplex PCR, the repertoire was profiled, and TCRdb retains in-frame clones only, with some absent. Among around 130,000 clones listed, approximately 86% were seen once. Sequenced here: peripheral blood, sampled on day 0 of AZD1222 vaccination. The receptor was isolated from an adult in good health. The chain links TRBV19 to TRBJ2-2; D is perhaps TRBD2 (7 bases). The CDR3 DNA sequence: TGTGCCATTCGAGTGGGGGGGCTCAACACCGGGGAGCTGTTTTTT. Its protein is CAIRVGGLNTGELFF.